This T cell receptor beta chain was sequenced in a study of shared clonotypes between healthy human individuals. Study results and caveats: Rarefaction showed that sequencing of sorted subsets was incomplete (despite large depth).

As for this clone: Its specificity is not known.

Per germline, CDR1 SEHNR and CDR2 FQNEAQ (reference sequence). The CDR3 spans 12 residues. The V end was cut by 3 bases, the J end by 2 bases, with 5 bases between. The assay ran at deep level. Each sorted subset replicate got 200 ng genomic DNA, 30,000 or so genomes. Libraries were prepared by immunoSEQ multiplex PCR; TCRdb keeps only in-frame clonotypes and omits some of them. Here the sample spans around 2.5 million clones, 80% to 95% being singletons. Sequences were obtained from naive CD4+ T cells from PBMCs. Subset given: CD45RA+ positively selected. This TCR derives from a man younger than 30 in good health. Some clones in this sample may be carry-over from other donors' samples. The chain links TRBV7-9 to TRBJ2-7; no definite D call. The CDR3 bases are TGTGCCAGCAGCTTCGTAACCTACGAGCAGTACTTC. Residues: CASSFVTYEQYF. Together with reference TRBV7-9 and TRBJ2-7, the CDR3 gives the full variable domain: DTGVSQNPRHKITKRGQNVTFRCDPISEHNRLYWYRQTLGQGPEFLTYFQNEAQLEKSRLLSDRFSAERPKGSFSTLEIQRTEQGDSAMYLCASSFVTYEQYFGPGTRLTVT.